This TCR beta chain stems from a study of neurological immune-mediated disorders. TCRdb itself ran the 5' RACE reads through MiXCR, one entry per CDR3 protein. The sample consists of tens of thousands of distinct CDR3 sequences, 2.5% to 3% of them appearing once. V was cut by 0 bases and J by 0 bases, with 12 bases left in between. The CDR3 totals 16 residues. The germline CDR1 and CDR2 sequences are SGHRS and YFSETQ. The gene calls are TRBV5-1 and TRBJ1-1; D gene uncertain. Sequencing input: PBMCs. The sequence was collected from a woman in her 30s with multiple sclerosis. As DNA, the CDR3 is TGCGCCAGCAGCTTGGCGGCGCGGCGGTTGAACACTGAAGCTTTCTTT. It yields the protein CASSLAARRLNTEAFF.